This is a list of T cell receptor beta chains from one sample in a study of glioma-infiltrating T cells. TCRdb reprocessed the multiplex PCR reads with MiXCR, giving one entry per CDR3 protein. Here the sample spans roughly 200,000 distinct CDR3 sequences, around 40% being singletons. The sample consisted of glioma tissue, nonneoplastic brain tissue, or PBMCs (not recorded which). These receptors were taken from a human donor with low-grade glioma or glioblastoma, undergoing nonglioma brain surgery, or in good health (not recorded which). Each CDR3 is given with its conserved first and last residue. The order of the fields is clone size, D gene, J gene, V gene, CDR3 protein, CDR3 DNA. A D gene is named only where the DNA matches it firmly. Some rows have no size entry. The others give once, few or many, or a class for an expanded clone.

.	TRBD1	TRBJ1-1	TRBV2	CASSPQGAENTEAFF	TGTGCCAGCAGTCCACAGGGGGCTGAGAACACTGAAGCTTTCTTT
.	.	TRBJ1-1	TRBV5-4	CARSLQGDTEAFF	TGTGCCAGAAGCTTGCAGGGAGACACTGAAGCTTTCTTT
.	.	TRBJ1-5	TRBV4-1	CASSQVAGASNQPQHF	TGCGCCAGCAGCCAAGTAGCAGGGGCCAGCAATCAGCCCCAGCATTTT
.	.	TRBJ2-1	TRBV6-1	CASSDELGDEQFF	TGTGCCAGCAGTGACGAATTGGGGGATGAGCAGTTCTTC
many	TRBD2	TRBJ2-7	TRBV20-1	CSAREVHEQYF	TGCAGTGCCCGGGAGGTCCACGAGCAGTACTTC
.	.	TRBJ1-1	TRBV5-4	CASSPAGQIMNTEAFF	TGTGCCAGCAGCCCCGCGGGTCAGATAATGAACACTGAAGCTTTCTTT
once	.	TRBJ1-1	TRBV3-1	CASIRRGEAFF	TGTGCCAGCATCCGTAGGGGTGAAGCTTTCTTT
many	TRBD2	TRBJ2-5	TRBV5-1	CASAMERGLAGEETQYF	TGCGCCAGCGCGATGGAGAGAGGACTAGCGGGAGAAGAGACCCAGTACTTC
many	.	TRBJ2-7	TRBV28	CASSSPPGSYEQYF	TGTGCCAGCAGTTCCCCCCCAGGCTCCTACGAGCAGTACTTC
many	.	TRBJ1-2	TRBV2	CASSRDDDLGYTF	TGTGCCAGCAGCCGGGACGATGATCTGGGCTACACCTTC
few	TRBD1	TRBJ2-7	TRBV18	CASSPPRDSPYEQYF	TGTGCCAGCTCACCACCCCGGGACAGTCCCTACGAGCAGTACTTC
many	.	TRBJ1-2	TRBV2	CASSDREMVGYTF	TGTGCCAGCAGTGATCGGGAGATGGTTGGCTACACCTTC
many	TRBD1	TRBJ2-1	TRBV15	CATSREGTGHFLNEQFF	TGTGCCACCAGCAGAGAGGGGACAGGGCACTTTCTTAATGAGCAGTTCTTC
.	.	TRBJ1-5	TRBV19	CASQRTENQPQHF	TGTGCCAGTCAGAGGACAGAGAATCAGCCCCAGCATTTT
.	TRBD1	TRBJ1-2	TRBV19	CASRPGGGFGYGYTF	TGTGCCAGTAGACCGGGAGGGGGCTTTGGATATGGCTACACCTTC
.	.	TRBJ1-2	TRBV29-1	CSVEIDGYTF	TGCAGCGTTGAAATAGATGGCTACACCTTC